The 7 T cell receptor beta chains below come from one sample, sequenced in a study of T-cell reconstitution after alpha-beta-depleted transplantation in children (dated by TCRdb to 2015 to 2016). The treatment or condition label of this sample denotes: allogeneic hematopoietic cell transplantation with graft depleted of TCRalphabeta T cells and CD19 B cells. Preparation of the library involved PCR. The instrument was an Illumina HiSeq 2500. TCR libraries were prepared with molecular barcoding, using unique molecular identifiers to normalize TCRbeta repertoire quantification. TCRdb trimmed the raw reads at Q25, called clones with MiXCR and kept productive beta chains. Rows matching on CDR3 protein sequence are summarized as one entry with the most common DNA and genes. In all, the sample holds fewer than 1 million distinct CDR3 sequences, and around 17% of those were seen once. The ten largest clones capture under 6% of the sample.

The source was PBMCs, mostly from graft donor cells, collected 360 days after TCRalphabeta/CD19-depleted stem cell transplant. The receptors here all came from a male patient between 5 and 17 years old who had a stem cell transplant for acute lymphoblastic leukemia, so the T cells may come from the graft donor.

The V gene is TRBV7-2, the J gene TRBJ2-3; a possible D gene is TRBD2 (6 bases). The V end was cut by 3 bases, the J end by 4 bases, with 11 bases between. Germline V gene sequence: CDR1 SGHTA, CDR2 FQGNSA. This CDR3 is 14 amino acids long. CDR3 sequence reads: CASSLNPGADTQYF. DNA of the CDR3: TGTGCCAGCAGCTTGAACCCGGGAGCAGATACGCAGTATTTT.

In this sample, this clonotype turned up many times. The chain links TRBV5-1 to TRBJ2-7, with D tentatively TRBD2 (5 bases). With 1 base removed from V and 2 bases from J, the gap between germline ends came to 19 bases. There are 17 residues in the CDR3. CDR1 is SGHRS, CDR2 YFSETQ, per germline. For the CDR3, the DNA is TGCGCCAGCAGCTTGACGCCCGCGCGCGGACTGACCTACGAGCAGTACTTC. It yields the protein CASSLTPARGLTYEQYF.

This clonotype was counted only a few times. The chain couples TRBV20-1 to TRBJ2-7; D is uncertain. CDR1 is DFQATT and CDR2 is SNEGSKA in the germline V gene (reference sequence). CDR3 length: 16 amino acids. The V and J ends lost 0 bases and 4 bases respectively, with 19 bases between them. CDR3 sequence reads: CSARDPTPNSLYEQYF. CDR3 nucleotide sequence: TGCAGTGCTAGAGATCCAACCCCTAACTCGCTGTACGAGCAGTACTTC.

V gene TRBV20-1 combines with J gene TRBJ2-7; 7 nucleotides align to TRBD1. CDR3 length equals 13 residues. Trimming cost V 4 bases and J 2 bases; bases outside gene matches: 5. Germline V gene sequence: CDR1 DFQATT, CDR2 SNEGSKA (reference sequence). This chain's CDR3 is CSATDRAPYEQYF. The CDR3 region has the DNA TGCAGTGCTACCGACAGGGCCCCCTACGAGCAGTACTTC.

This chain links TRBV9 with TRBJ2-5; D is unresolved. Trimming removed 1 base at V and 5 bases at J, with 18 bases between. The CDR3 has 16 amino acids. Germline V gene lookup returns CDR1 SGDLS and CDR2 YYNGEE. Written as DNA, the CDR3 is TGTGCCAGCAGCGTACGTGGGATACATGTACGGGAGACCCAGTACTTC. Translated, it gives CASSVRGIHVRETQYF.

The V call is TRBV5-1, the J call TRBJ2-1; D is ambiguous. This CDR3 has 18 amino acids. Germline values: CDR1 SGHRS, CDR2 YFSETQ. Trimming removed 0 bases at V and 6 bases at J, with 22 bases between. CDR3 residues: CASSLDDVTSDWGNEQFF. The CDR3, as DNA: TGCGCCAGCAGCTTGGATGACGTCACATCAGATTGGGGCAATGAGCAGTTCTTC.

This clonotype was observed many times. The CDR3 DNA is TGCGCCAGCAGTGTTTTGGGAGTTTGGGGCTCTGGGGACAATGAGCAGTTCTTC. Encoded protein: CASSVLGVWGSGDNEQFF. J is TRBJ2-1 and V is TRBV10-1; D tentatively fits TRBD1 or TRBD2 (5 bases each). The V and J ends lost 4 bases and 5 bases respectively, with 24 bases between them. The CDR3 consists of 18 residues. Germline CDR1 reads WNHNN; CDR2 reads SYGVQD (reference sequence).